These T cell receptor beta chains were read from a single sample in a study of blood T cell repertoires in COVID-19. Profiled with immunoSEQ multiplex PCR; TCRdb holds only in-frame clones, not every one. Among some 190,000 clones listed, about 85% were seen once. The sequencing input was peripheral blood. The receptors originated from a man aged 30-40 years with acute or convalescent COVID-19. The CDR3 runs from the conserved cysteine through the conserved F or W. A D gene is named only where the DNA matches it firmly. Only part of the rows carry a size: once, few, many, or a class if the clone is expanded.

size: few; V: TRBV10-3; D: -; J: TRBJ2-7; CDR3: CAISESPGIGEQYF; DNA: TGTGCCATCAGTGAGTCTCCGGGTATCGGCGAGCAGTACTTC
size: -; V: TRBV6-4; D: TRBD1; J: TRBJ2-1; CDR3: CASSGDYRGEQFF; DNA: TGTGCCAGCAGTGGTGACTACAGGGGCGAGCAGTTCTTC
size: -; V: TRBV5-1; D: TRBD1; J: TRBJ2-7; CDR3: CASSSGQSSYEQYF; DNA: TGCGCCAGCAGCTCGGGACAGAGCTCCTACGAGCAGTACTTC
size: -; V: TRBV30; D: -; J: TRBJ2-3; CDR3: CAWSLQGSSSDTQYF; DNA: TGTGCCTGGTCCCTGCAAGGCAGTAGCTCAGATACGCAGTATTTT
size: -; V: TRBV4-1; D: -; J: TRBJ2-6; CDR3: CASSRQGGGANVLTF; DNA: TGCGCCAGCAGCCGTCAGGGTGGTGGGGCCAACGTCCTGACTTTC
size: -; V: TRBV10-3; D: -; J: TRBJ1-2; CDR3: CAIGGGGRGYTF; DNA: TGTGCCATCGGCGGGGGAGGACGCGGCTACACCTTC
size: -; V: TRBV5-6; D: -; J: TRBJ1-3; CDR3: CASSLAGISGNTIYF; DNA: TGTGCCAGCAGCTTGGCAGGCATCTCTGGAAACACCATATATTTT
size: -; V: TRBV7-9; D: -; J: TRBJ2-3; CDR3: CASSLGQGTDTQYF; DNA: TGTGCCAGCAGCTTAGGGCAGGGAACAGATACGCAGTATTTT
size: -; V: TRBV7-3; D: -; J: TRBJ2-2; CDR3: CASSSNNRLDPLGGELFF; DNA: TGTGCCAGCAGCTCCAACAACCGACTAGATCCATTAGGCGGGGAGCTGTTTTTT
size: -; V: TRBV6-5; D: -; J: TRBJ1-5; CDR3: CASAGTGDQPQHF; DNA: TGTGCCAGCGCCGGGACGGGGGATCAGCCCCAGCATTTT
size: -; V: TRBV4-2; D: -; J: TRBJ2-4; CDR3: CASSQPGGVIKNIQYF; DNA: TGTGCCAGCAGCCAACCAGGAGGAGTTATCAAAAACATTCAGTACTTC
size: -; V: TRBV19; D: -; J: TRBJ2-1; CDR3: CASNRNNEQFF; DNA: TGTGCCAGTAACAGAAACAATGAGCAGTTCTTC
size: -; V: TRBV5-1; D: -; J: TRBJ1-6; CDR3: CASRPQQSSYNSPLHF; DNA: TGCGCCAGCAGACCACAGCAAAGCTCCTATAATTCACCCCTCCACTTT
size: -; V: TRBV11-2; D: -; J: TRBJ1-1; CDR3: CASSFLGLGAKGTEAFF; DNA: TGTGCCAGCAGCTTTTTAGGGCTAGGGGCTAAAGGCACTGAAGCTTTCTTT
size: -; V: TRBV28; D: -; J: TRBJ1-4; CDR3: CATNLKGLATNEKLFF; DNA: TGTGCCACCAACCTTAAGGGGCTAGCAACTAATGAAAAACTGTTTTTT
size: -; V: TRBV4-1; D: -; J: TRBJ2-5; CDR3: CASSQVLGETQYF; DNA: TGCGCCAGCAGCCAAGTTCTAGGAGAGACCCAGTACTTC
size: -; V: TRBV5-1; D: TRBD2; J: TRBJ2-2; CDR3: CASSFEGGRNTGELFF; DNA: TGCGCCAGCAGCTTCGAGGGCGGGAGGAACACCGGGGAGCTGTTTTTT
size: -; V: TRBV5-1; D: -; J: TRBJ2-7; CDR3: CASSLGYGASYEQYF; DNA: TGCGCCAGCAGCTTGGGATATGGGGCAAGCTACGAGCAGTACTTC
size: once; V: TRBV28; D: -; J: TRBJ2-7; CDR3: CASSRGEAYEQYF; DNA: TGTGCCAGCAGTAGAGGGGAGGCCTACGAGCAGTACTTC
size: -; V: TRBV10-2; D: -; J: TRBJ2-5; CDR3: CASRHDTKTQYF; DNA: TGCGCCAGTAGACATGATACCAAGACCCAGTACTTC
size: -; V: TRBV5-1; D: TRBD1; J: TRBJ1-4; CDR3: CASSLNRGANEKLFF; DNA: TGCGCCAGCAGCCTCAACAGGGGTGCTAATGAAAAACTGTTTTTT
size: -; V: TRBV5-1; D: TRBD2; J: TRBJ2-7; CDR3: CASSSIIAGTPSYEQYF; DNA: TGCGCCAGCAGCTCGATAATAGCGGGAACTCCCTCCTACGAGCAGTACTTC
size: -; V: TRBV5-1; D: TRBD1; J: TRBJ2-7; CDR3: CASSGTGQGSRADEQYF; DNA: TGCGCCAGCAGCGGGACGGGACAGGGGTCACGAGCGGACGAGCAGTACTTC
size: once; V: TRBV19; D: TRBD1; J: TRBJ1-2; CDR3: CASSLGDSTVSYGYTF; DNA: TGTGCCAGTAGTCTAGGGGACAGTACAGTCTCCTATGGCTACACCTTC
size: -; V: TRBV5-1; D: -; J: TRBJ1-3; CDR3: CASSLEQASSGNTIYF; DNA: TGCGCCAGCAGCTTGGAGCAGGCGAGCTCTGGAAACACCATATATTTT
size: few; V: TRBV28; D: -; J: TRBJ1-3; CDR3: CASSPHPSGNTIYF; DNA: TGTGCCAGCAGTCCACACCCCTCTGGAAACACCATATATTTT
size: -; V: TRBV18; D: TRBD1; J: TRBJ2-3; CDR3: CASSLDRVTDTQYF; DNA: TGTGCCAGCTCACTCGACAGGGTCACAGATACGCAGTATTTT
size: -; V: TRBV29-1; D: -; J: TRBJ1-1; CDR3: CSVDQGMNTEAFF; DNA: TGCAGCGTTGATCAGGGGATGAACACTGAAGCTTTCTTT
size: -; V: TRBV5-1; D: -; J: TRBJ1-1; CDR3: CASRGGGGTEAFF; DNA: TGCGCCAGCAGAGGCGGGGGCGGCACTGAAGCTTTCTTT
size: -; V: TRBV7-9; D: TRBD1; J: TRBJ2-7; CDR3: CASSGRDRAYEQYF; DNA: TGTGCCAGCAGCGGCCGGGACAGAGCCTACGAGCAGTACTTC
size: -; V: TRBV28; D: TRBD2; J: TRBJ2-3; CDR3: CASSPPSGRAWNTQYF; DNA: TGTGCCAGCAGCCCCCCTAGCGGGAGGGCGTGGAATACGCAGTATTTT
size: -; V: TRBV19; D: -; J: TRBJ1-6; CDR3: CASSIKPGYNSPLHF; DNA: TGTGCCAGTAGTATCAAACCAGGCTATAATTCACCCCTCCACTTT
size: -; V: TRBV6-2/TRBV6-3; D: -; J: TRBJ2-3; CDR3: CASSPVRGYTDTQYF; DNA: TGTGCCAGCAGCCCTGTTAGGGGCTACACAGATACGCAGTATTTT